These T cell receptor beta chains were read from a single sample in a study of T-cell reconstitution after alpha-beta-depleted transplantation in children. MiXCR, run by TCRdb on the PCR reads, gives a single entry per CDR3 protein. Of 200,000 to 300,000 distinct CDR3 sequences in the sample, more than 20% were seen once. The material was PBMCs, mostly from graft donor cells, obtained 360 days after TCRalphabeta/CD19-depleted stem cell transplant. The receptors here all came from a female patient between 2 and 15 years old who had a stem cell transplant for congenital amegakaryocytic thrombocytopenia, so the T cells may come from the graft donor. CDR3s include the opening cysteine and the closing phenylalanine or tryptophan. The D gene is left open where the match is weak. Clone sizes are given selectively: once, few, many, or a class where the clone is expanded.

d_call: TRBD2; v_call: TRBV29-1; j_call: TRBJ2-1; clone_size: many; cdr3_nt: TGCAGCGTCGCTAGCGGGCGTTTAAATGAGCAGTTCTTC; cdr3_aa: CSVASGRLNEQFF
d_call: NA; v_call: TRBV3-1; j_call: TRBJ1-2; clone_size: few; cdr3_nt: TGTGCCAGCAGCCAAGGATGGGTAGTGGACTATGGCTACACCTTC; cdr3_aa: CASSQGWVVDYGYTF
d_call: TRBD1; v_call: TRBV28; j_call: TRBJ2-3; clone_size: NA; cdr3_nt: TGTGCCAGCAGGTCCTTGGACAGGGTGGAATGGGCGCAGTATTTT; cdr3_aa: CASRSLDRVEWAQYF
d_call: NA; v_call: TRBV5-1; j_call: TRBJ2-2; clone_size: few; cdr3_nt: TGCGCCAGCAGCTTGGAGAGCGGAGTGAACACCGGGGAGCTGTTTTTT; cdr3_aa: CASSLESGVNTGELFF
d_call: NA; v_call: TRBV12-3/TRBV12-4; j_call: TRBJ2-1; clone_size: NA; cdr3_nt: TGTGCCACCAGTACATACAATGAGCAGTTCTTC; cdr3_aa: CATSTYNEQFF
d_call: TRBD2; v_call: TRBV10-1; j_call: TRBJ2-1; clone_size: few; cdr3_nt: TGCGCCAGCAGTTACGGGGGGGCGGAGGACGAGCAGTTCTTC; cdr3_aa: CASSYGGAEDEQFF
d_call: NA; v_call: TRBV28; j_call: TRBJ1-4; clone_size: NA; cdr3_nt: TGTGCCAGCAGCCCAAACCAGGCAACTAATGAAAAACTGTTTTTT; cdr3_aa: CASSPNQATNEKLFF
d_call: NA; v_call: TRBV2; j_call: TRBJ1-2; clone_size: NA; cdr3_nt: TGTGCCAGCAGTGTTGGGACAATCGACTATGGCTACACCTTC; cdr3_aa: CASSVGTIDYGYTF
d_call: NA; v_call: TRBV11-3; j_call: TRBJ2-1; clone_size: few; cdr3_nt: TGTGCCAGCAGCTCGGGACCTGGTGGCAATGAGCAGTTCTTC; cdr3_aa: CASSSGPGGNEQFF
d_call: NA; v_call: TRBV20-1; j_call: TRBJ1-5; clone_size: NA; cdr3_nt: TGCAGTGCTACAGGGACACGCAGCAATCAGCCCCAGCATTTT; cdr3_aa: CSATGTRSNQPQHF
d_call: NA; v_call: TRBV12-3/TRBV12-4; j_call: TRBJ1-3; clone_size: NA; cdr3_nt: TGTGCCAGCAGTTTCCGGGGGTATGGAAACACCATATATTTT; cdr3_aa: CASSFRGYGNTIYF